This record covers a single TCR beta chain. Since no conserved phenylalanine or tryptophan closes the CDR3, a read error is the likely cause. For the second PCR, which ran for roughly 6 to 11 cycles, a sample-barcoded 5' primer and a J-beta primer mix were used. A 12-random-nucleotide template-switch adaptor tagged each cDNA molecule. TCRdb reprocessed the 5' RACE reads with MiXCR, giving one entry per CDR3 protein. Among about a million distinct CDR3 sequences, approximately 49% were seen once, and the ten largest hold around an eighth. The sample belongs to a study of blood T cells in healthy people across ages. The CDR3 totals 16 residues. J lost 6 bases, V lost 5 bases, and 5 bases had no gene match. Germline V gene lookup returns CDR1 SGHTA and CDR2 FQGTGA. Extraction yielded at least 6 micrograms of total RNA per sample.

This chain joins TRBV7-3 and TRBJ2-1; 15 bases agree with TRBD2. The clonotype originates from a man younger than 45 in good health. The sample comprised blood. In DNA form, the CDR3 reads TGTGCCAGCAGCGTTGGACTAGCGGGGGGGAGCAATGAGCAGTTCTCC. Its translation is CASSVGLAGGSNEQFS.